This TCR beta chain was identified during a study of cytomegalovirus exposure and HLA in healthy donors. Study outcomes and limitations: Versus the approximately 700-donor mean, an Asian-associated ancestry cluster reportedly showed fewer N-insertions in a later analysis.

V lost 7 bases and J 6 bases, leaving 18 bases between the germline ends. CDR1 is SQVTM and CDR2 is ANQGSEA in the germline V gene. This CDR3 is 13 amino acids long. PCR was performed using 60 Vbeta and 13 Jbeta primers. Generated by immunoSEQ multiplex PCR, the TCRdb table keeps only in-frame clones and is missing some. The sample yields under 200,000 clones, approximately 84% seen once. This clone was picked up one time. As yet, its antigen is unknown. The J gene is TRBJ1-1, the V gene TRBV29-1; TRBD1 is a possible D gene (5 bases). Specimen: PBMCs. This TCR was sampled from a male donor in good health and CMV-seropositive. The CDR3 nucleotides are TGCAGCGCCTCTGTACAGGTCGACGCTGAAGCTTTCTTT. As protein: CSASVQVDAEAFF. The whole variable domain, filled in from reference TRBV29-1 and TRBJ1-1, reads SAVISQKPSRDICQRGTSLTIQCQVDSQVTMMFWYRQQPGQSLTLIATANQGSEATYESGFVIDKFPISRPNLTFSTLTVSNMSPEDSSIYLCSASVQVDAEAFFGQGTRLTVV.